Shown below are 9 T cell receptor beta chains from a single sample sequenced in a study of OX40 agonist ivuxolimab in advanced cancers. Generated by immunoSEQ multiplex PCR, the TCRdb table keeps only in-frame clones and is missing some. This table has 68,000 or so clones, approximately 80% appearing once. Material: CD4+ or CD8+ T cells sorted from blood, obtained in a trial of the OX40 agonist ivuxolimab. All receptors come from an adult with an advanced solid tumor such as melanoma, head and neck, liver or kidney cancer.

The chain couples TRBV5-1 to TRBJ2-1; no clear D gene. The V gene lost 0 bases and the J gene lost 0 bases, with 7 bases spanning the gap. CDR3 size: 15 residues. Germline V gene lookup returns CDR1 SGHRS and CDR2 YFSETQ. Written as DNA, the CDR3 is TGCGCCAGCAGCTTGGAAGATAGCTCCTACAATGAGCAGTTCTTC. Translation: CASSLEDSSYNEQFF.

The chain couples TRBV7-6 to TRBJ2-5; D is possibly TRBD2 (6 bases). V gave up 3 bases and J gave up 1 base, with 9 bases separating them. Germline V gene data show CDR1 as SGHVS and CDR2 as FNYEAQ. The CDR3 totals 14 residues. The CDR3 sequence is CASSFRTTQETQYF. DNA for the CDR3: TGTGCCAGCAGCTTTAGGACTACCCAAGAGACCCAGTACTTC.

The gene calls are TRBV10-3 and TRBJ2-5; TRBD2 matches at 11 bases. Germline assignment: CDR1 ENHRY and CDR2 SYGVKD. Trimming cost V 2 bases and J 2 bases; bases outside gene matches: 4. CDR3 length equals 16 residues. This CDR3 reads CAISERGTSGQETQYF. The CDR3 region has the DNA TGTGCCATCAGTGAGAGGGGGACTAGCGGACAAGAGACCCAGTACTTC.

The chain combines TRBV29-1 with TRBJ2-1; TRBD2 matches at 11 bases. Trimming removed 5 bases from V and 6 bases from J; junction bases left unmatched: 6. Looked up from germline, CDR1 is SQVTM and CDR2 is ANQGSEA. This CDR3 has 14 amino acids. This CDR3 is CSVLAGGLLNEQFF. DNA of the CDR3: TGCAGCGTTTTAGCGGGGGGGCTCCTCAATGAGCAGTTCTTC.

CDR3 in DNA: TGTGCCAGCACCCGGACAGGGGAGGGAGAGACCCAGTACTTC. This translates into CASTRTGEGETQYF. The V call is TRBV2, the J call TRBJ2-5, with 9 bases lining up with TRBD1. Losses at the gene ends were 7 bases for V and 4 bases for J; bases not matched to a gene: 7. The CDR3 covers 14 residues. CDR1 is SNHLY, CDR2 FYNNEI, per germline.

The rearrangement joins TRBV6-6 to TRBJ1-2; D gene uncertain. The CDR3 has 13 amino acids. Germline V gives CDR1 MNHNY, CDR2 SVGAGI (reference sequence). The ends were cut back, 7 bases at V and 5 bases at J, with 14 bases in the middle. The CDR3 nucleotides read TGTGCCAGCACCCACAGTGGGGATTATGGCTACACCTTC. Residues: CASTHSGDYGYTF.

The genes are TRBV28 and TRBJ2-5; D unresolved. Germline V CDR1 and CDR2: MDHEN, SYDVKM. The CDR3 is 16 amino acids. V was cut by 7 bases and J by 2 bases, with 20 bases left in between. CDR3 loop: CASTRRGYRKQETQYF. The DNA for the CDR3 is TGTGCCAGCACTCGGCGTGGGTATAGGAAACAAGAGACCCAGTACTTC.

This clone appeared a few times. The CDR3 DNA reads as TGTGCCAGCAGACTCAATCTCCGCCCTGGAAGGGACAGAAATTACGAGCAGTACTTC. Translating it yields CASRLNLRPGRDRNYEQYF. The chain uses TRBV5-4 and TRBJ2-7; 7 bases are a match to TRBD1. The CDR3 is made up of 19 amino acids. V lost 5 bases, J lost 4 bases, and 24 bases stayed unmatched. Germline values: CDR1 SGHNT, CDR2 YYREEE (reference sequence).

The chain carries TRBV28 and TRBJ1-5; D is ambiguous. V was trimmed by 5 bases and J by 0 bases, leaving 17 bases between them. This CDR3 is 17 amino acids long. The germline V gene has CDR1 MDHEN and CDR2 SYDVKM. Written as DNA, the CDR3 is TGTGCCAGCAGTCTCCTGGTGCGAGGGAATAGCAATCAGCCCCAGCATTTT. This sequence encodes CASSLLVRGNSNQPQHF.